Following are 20 T cell receptor beta chains from one sample sequenced in a study of blood T cell repertoires in COVID-19. Libraries were prepared by immunoSEQ multiplex PCR; TCRdb keeps only in-frame clonotypes and omits some of them. Among roughly 49,000 clones listed, 70% to 85% were seen once. The specimen sequenced was peripheral blood. Receptors were obtained from a man in his fifties or sixties with active COVID-19.

The chain joins TRBV9 to TRBJ1-3; no reliable D call. V lost 2 bases and J lost 2, with 11 bases in between. The CDR3 is made up of 15 amino acids. Germline CDR1 SGDLS, CDR2 YYNGEE. DNA of the CDR3: TGTGCCAGCAGCGTGTCTGGGCCACCTGGAAACACCATATATTTT. This codes for CASSVSGPPGNTIYF.

The rearrangement uses TRBV18 and TRBJ1-6, with 9 positions matching TRBD1. The germline V gene encodes CDR1 KGHSH and CDR2 LQKENI. The CDR3 runs 13 residues. Trimming cost V 6 bases and J 12 bases; bases outside gene matches: 6. The CDR3 loop is CASSPGGQGPLHF. The CDR3, as DNA: TGTGCCAGCTCCCCCGGGGGACAGGGACCCCTCCACTTT.

This rearrangement joins TRBV4-1 to TRBJ2-1; TRBD2 matches at 8 bases. This CDR3 spans 16 amino acids. Germline CDR1 and CDR2: MGHRA and YSYEKL. V was pared by 3 bases and J by 0 bases, with 4 bases of the junction left unmatched. CDR3 residues: CASSQVAGSSYNEQFF. The CDR3 DNA is TGCGCCAGCAGCCAGGTAGCGGGGAGCTCCTACAATGAGCAGTTCTTC.

V and J are TRBV7-2 and TRBJ1-2, with TRBD1 matching 9 bases. The CDR3 loop spans 13 amino acids. V shed 3 bases and J 8 bases; nucleotides not matched to a gene: 4. Germline-derived CDR1 and CDR2 are SGHTA and FQGNSA. As DNA, the CDR3 is TGTGCCAGCAGCTTGGACAGGGGATTAGGCTACACCTTC. Its translation is CASSLDRGLGYTF.

The chain employs TRBV11-2 and TRBJ2-7, with D possibly TRBD2 on 5 matching bases. There are 13 residues in the CDR3. CDR1 is SGHAT and CDR2 is FQNNGV in the germline V gene. V gave up 1 base and J gave up 4 bases, with 8 bases separating them. In nucleotides, the CDR3 is TGTGCCAGCAGCTTAGGGACTCAGTACGAGCAGTACTTC. It codes for CASSLGTQYEQYF.

This clone was seen a handful of times. The chain employs TRBV7-2 and TRBJ1-1; the D gene is possibly TRBD1 (6 bases). V shed 5 bases and J shed 3 bases, with 13 bases lying between them. Germline CDR1 SGHTA, CDR2 FQGNSA. The CDR3 contains 14 residues. This chain's CDR3 is CASSLSQGYTEAFF. The CDR3, as DNA: TGTGCCAGCAGCCTCTCACAGGGATACACTGAAGCTTTCTTT.

The rearrangement uses TRBV7-9 and TRBJ1-5; 7 nucleotides agree with TRBD1. V was clipped by 1 base and J by 2 bases; unmatched bases: 2. CDR1 is SEHNR, CDR2 FQNEAQ, per germline (reference sequence). The CDR3 totals 15 residues. In DNA, the CDR3 is TGTGCCAGCAGCTTAGAGGGGGCAGGCAATCAGCCCCAGCATTTT. It yields the protein CASSLEGAGNQPQHF.

The chain recombines TRBV2 with TRBJ2-7, with 8 bases identical to TRBD2. The CDR3 runs to 14 residues. CDR1 and CDR2 (germline): SNHLY, FYNNEI. V gave up 2 bases and J gave up 6 bases; unmatched junction bases: 6. The DNA for the CDR3 is TGTGCCAGCAGTGAATATCGGACTAGCCTCGAGCAGTACTTC. Its protein product is CASSEYRTSLEQYF.

This chain links TRBV5-5 with TRBJ1-1; D is possibly TRBD1 (5 bases). V lost 3 bases, J lost 1 base, and 7 bases lay in between. The CDR3 runs to 13 residues. CDR1 is SGHKS and CDR2 is YYEKEE in the germline V gene (reference sequence). The CDR3 protein is CASSWGRNTEAFF. The CDR3 nucleotides are TGTGCCAGCAGCTGGGGCCGGAACACTGAAGCTTTCTTT.

V usage is TRBV9 and J usage is TRBJ2-1, with TRBD1 as a possible D gene (6 bases). V was trimmed by 0 bases and J by 9 bases, leaving 10 bases between them. This CDR3 has 13 amino acids. Germline CDR1 and CDR2: SGDLS and YYNGEE. CDR3 in DNA: TGTGCCAGCAGCGTAGTGGGGGCCCCTGAGCAGTTCTTC. Its translation is CASSVVGAPEQFF.

V gene TRBV12-3 or TRBV12-4 combines with J gene TRBJ2-7, with unresolved D. Between the trimmed V and J ends, which lost 1 base and 4 bases, there was a span of 5 bases. The CDR3 is 12 residues long. CDR3 amino acids: CASSLGAYEQYF. The CDR3 nucleotides are TGTGCCAGCAGTTTAGGGGCATACGAGCAGTACTTC.

The chain employs TRBV4-1 and TRBJ2-5; 7 bases line up with TRBD2. Losses at the gene ends were 3 bases for V and 5 bases for J; bases not matched to a gene: 9. The CDR3 spans 15 residues. Germline-derived CDR1 and CDR2 are MGHRA and YSYEKL. The CDR3 sequence is CASSHFSRGSETQYF. The CDR3 DNA follows: TGCGCCAGCAGCCATTTTTCGCGGGGGTCGGAGACCCAGTACTTC.

The chain links TRBV10-2 to TRBJ2-1; 9 bases match TRBD2. The CDR3 runs to 15 residues. The J segment lost 4 bases and the V segment lost 3 bases, leaving 4 bases of the junction unmatched. CDR1 is WSHSY, CDR2 SAAADI, per germline. CDR3 loop: CASSDQRGVYNEQFF. In DNA, the CDR3 is TGCGCCAGCAGTGACCAGCGGGGGGTTTACAATGAGCAGTTCTTC.

This clone was found a few times. The V call is TRBV7-2, the J call TRBJ1-1; TRBD1 matches at 7 bases. Germline CDR1 and CDR2: SGHTA and FQGNSA. The CDR3 consists of 14 residues. After removal of 3 bases from V and 1 base from J, the junction contained 2 bases not matched to a gene. The CDR3 sequence is CASSLDRPNTEAFF. The CDR3 nucleotides are TGTGCCAGCAGCTTGGACAGGCCGAACACTGAAGCTTTCTTT.

The chain recombines TRBV5-4 with TRBJ1-2; no definite D call. The germline V gene encodes CDR1 SGHNT and CDR2 YYREEE (reference sequence). V lost 3 bases and J 5 bases, leaving 11 bases between the germline ends. The CDR3 sequence is 13 residues long. The CDR3 sequence: CASSSGFFYGYTF. CDR3 nucleotide sequence: TGTGCCAGCAGCTCGGGATTTTTTTATGGCTACACCTTC.

The gene calls are TRBV6-6 and TRBJ1-5, with 7 bases fitting TRBD1. This CDR3 has 19 amino acids. The germline V gene has CDR1 MNHNY and CDR2 SVGAGI (reference sequence). J lost 2 bases, V lost 6 bases, and 19 bases had no gene match. CDR3 coding DNA: TGTGCCAGCAGCTCACCTGGGACAGAAAGCAATATGGGCAATCAGCCCCAGCATTTT. It specifies CASSSPGTESNMGNQPQHF.

This clone occurred a few times. The chain has TRBV19 and TRBJ1-2, with a possible D match to TRBD1 (6 bases). In germline, CDR1 is LNHDA, CDR2 SQIVND (reference sequence). CDR3 length equals 12 residues. Trimming shortened V by 8 bases and J by 3 bases, and 10 bases separated the two germline ends. The CDR3 DNA reads TGTGCCAGTCGACAGGACTACTATGGCTACACCTTC. Protein: CASRQDYYGYTF.

This chain joins TRBV19 and TRBJ2-1, with 9 bases identical to TRBD2. This CDR3 has 17 residues. J was trimmed by 10 bases and V by 3 bases; bases with no gene match: 16. CDR1 and CDR2 (germline): LNHDA, SQIVND (reference sequence). CDR3 loop: CASSIPHSGGPGREQFF. The CDR3 DNA is TGTGCCAGTAGTATCCCCCATAGCGGGGGCCCCGGGAGGGAGCAGTTCTTC.

Only one count was recorded for this clone. The chain uses TRBV7-9 and TRBJ2-5; TRBD1 matches 8 bases. The ends lost 5 bases at V and 5 bases at J; junction bases unmatched: 10. The length of the CDR3 is 15 residues. Germline CDR1 is SEHNR and CDR2 is FQNEAQ (reference sequence). The CDR3 protein is CASSPRDRNRETQYF. CDR3 nucleotide sequence: TGTGCCAGCAGCCCAAGGGACAGGAATCGGGAGACCCAGTACTTC.

The J gene is TRBJ2-7, the V gene TRBV27; D may be TRBD2 (6 bases). Germline-derived CDR1 and CDR2 are MNHEY and SMNVEV (reference sequence). V was cut by 5 bases and J by 2 bases, with 13 bases left in between. The CDR3 is 14 residues long. CDR3 in DNA: TGTGCCAGCAGTCGGGGACTGACGACCTACGAGCAGTACTTC. It specifies CASSRGLTTYEQYF.